A selection of T cell receptor beta chains follows, all from one sample in a study of vaccination effects on CD4 cells after COVID-19. No cognate antigen is known for these TCRs. Assay: immunoSEQ multiplex PCR; the TCRdb copy retains only in-frame clones and omits some. The sample carries 66,000 or so clones, approximately 79% recorded once. This specimen was CD4+ T cells from PBMCs cultured without peptide, taken after COVID-19 vaccination. These receptors all come from a human donor who received a COVID-19 vaccine. Both conserved end residues are part of each CDR3. D genes are given only for firm matches. For some rows the clone size is stated as once, few or many, or as a class when expanded; others skip it.

V gene	J gene	D gene	clone size	CDR3 DNA	CDR3 protein
TRBV3-1/TRBV3-2	TRBJ1-2	-	-	TGTGCCAGCAGCCAATTAGGGACCTATGGCTACACCTTC	CASSQLGTYGYTF
TRBV5-1	TRBJ1-2	-	-	TGCGCCAGCAGCCCACTGGACATGACCTATGGCTACACCTTC	CASSPLDMTYGYTF
TRBV19	TRBJ2-2	TRBD1	-	TGTGCCAGTGGCAGAAAATCCGGGACAGGAGATTACACCGGGGAGCTGTTTTTT	CASGRKSGTGDYTGELFF
TRBV5-1	TRBJ1-1	-	-	TGCGCCAGCAGCTTGGTGGTCAAGGGGACTGAAGCTTTCTTT	CASSLVVKGTEAFF
TRBV6-2/TRBV6-3	TRBJ2-1	-	-	TGTGCCAGCAGTTATCGGGGTTCCTACAATGAGCAGTTCTTC	CASSYRGSYNEQFF
TRBV28	TRBJ1-4	-	few	TGTGCCAGCAGTTCTGTATCTCCACTGTTTTTT	CASSSVSPLFF
TRBV3-1/TRBV3-2	TRBJ2-2	TRBD1	-	TGTGCCAGCAGCCTTAGGGACAGGGCAGCGGTGACCGGGGAGCTGTTTTTT	CASSLRDRAAVTGELFF
TRBV6-5	TRBJ1-5	-	-	TGTGCCAGCAGACTTGACAGGACCAATCAGCCCCAGCATTTT	CASRLDRTNQPQHF
TRBV7-9	TRBJ1-2	-	-	TGTGCCAGCAGCTTAGTCAGGGCGGTGGAAGGCTACACCTTC	CASSLVRAVEGYTF
TRBV5-1	TRBJ2-2	-	-	TGCGCCAGCAGCTTGCTGGCAGTGAACGCCGGGGAGCTGTTTTTT	CASSLLAVNAGELFF
TRBV5-6	TRBJ1-3	-	-	TGTGCCAGCAGCCTAGACAGAATAGCTGGAAACACCATATATTTT	CASSLDRIAGNTIYF
TRBV2	TRBJ2-1	-	few	TGTGCCAGCAAATTTCGTGGGGCGATTGAGCAGTTCTTC	CASKFRGAIEQFF
TRBV25-1	TRBJ1-1	TRBD1	-	TGTGCCAGCAGTGTTTCCGACAGGGGCCCTGAAGCTTTCTTT	CASSVSDRGPEAFF
TRBV24-1	TRBJ1-2	-	-	TGTGCCACCAGTGGTCTCCTTAGCGGGGAACGCTATGGCTACACCTTC	CATSGLLSGERYGYTF
TRBV5-1	TRBJ2-2	-	-	TGCGCCAGCAGCTGGAACACCGGGGAGCTGTTTTTT	CASSWNTGELFF
TRBV4-1	TRBJ2-5	-	-	TGCGCCAGCAGCCAACTGGGCCTCCAAGAGACCCAGTACTTC	CASSQLGLQETQYF
TRBV19	TRBJ2-3	-	-	TGTGCCAGTAGTATAAGCACTAGCTGGGCAGATACGCAGTATTTT	CASSISTSWADTQYF
TRBV3-1/TRBV3-2	TRBJ1-2	-	few	TGTGCCAGCAGCCAGGCTAACTATGGCTACACCTTC	CASSQANYGYTF
TRBV4-1	TRBJ2-5	TRBD1	-	TGCGCCAGCAGCCTTTGGACAGGGACGGGGGAGACCCAGTACTTC	CASSLWTGTGETQYF
TRBV7-2	TRBJ2-5	-	-	TGTGCCAGCAGCTACGCCCGCGGGGCCCAGTACTTC	CASSYARGAQYF
TRBV12-3/TRBV12-4	TRBJ2-5	-	-	TGTGCCAGCAGTTTAGACCACTTGGAGACCCAGTACTTC	CASSLDHLETQYF
TRBV12-3/TRBV12-4	TRBJ1-1	-	-	TGTGCCAGCAGCCAAACTCGGAACACTGAAGCTTTCTTT	CASSQTRNTEAFF
TRBV19	TRBJ1-5	-	-	TGTGCCAGTAGCCCTCCCGACACCTTTCGGAATCAGCCCCAGCATTTT	CASSPPDTFRNQPQHF
TRBV9	TRBJ1-5	-	-	TGTGCCAGCAGCGTAGGCCCCCTCCGCGACCAGCCCCAGCATTTT	CASSVGPLRDQPQHF
TRBV10-2	TRBJ1-5	-	-	TGCGCCAGCATCTCCTTGGGGCCTCAGCCCCAGCATTTT	CASISLGPQPQHF
TRBV2	TRBJ2-1	-	-	TGTGCCAGTAAGGGCTACAGGCCAACTTACAATGAGCAGTTCTTC	CASKGYRPTYNEQFF
TRBV5-1	TRBJ2-3	-	-	TGCGCCAGCAGCTTGGCCCCGGCAGGGGGCACAGATACGCAGTATTTT	CASSLAPAGGTDTQYF
TRBV9	TRBJ2-3	-	-	TGTGCCAGCAGCAAAGGGAGCCCCCAGGATACGCAGTATTTT	CASSKGSPQDTQYF
TRBV6-5	TRBJ1-2	TRBD1	-	TGTGCCAGCAGTCGGACAGGGACTAGCTATGGCTACACCTTC	CASSRTGTSYGYTF
TRBV18	TRBJ2-3	-	-	TGTGCCAGCTCACCACGGGGGGACTTCACAGATACGCAGTATTTT	CASSPRGDFTDTQYF
TRBV10-3	TRBJ1-5	TRBD1	once	TGTGCCATCAGTGAGTCGACAGGGAATCAGCCCCAGCATTTT	CAISESTGNQPQHF
TRBV28	TRBJ2-5	-	once	TGTGCCAGCGAGGGGCCTTACGAGACCCAGTACTTC	CASEGPYETQYF
TRBV19	TRBJ2-3	-	-	TGTGCCAGTAGTATTTTTGCTAGCTCGTCAGATACGCAGTATTTT	CASSIFASSSDTQYF
TRBV9	TRBJ2-3	-	-	TGTGCCAGCAGCGTAGTAGGCGGGTCGGGGGGCACAGATACGCAGTATTTT	CASSVVGGSGGTDTQYF
TRBV6-1	TRBJ1-1	-	-	TGTGCCAGCAGTGAAGACCCCTTATCAAGGATCACTGAAGCTTTCTTT	CASSEDPLSRITEAFF
TRBV29-1	TRBJ1-3	-	-	TGCAGCGTTGAAAGGGGCTCTGGAAACACCATATATTTT	CSVERGSGNTIYF
TRBV19	TRBJ2-1	TRBD1	-	TGTGCCACTCGGGACAGAACTTACAATGAGCAGTTCTTC	CATRDRTYNEQFF
TRBV24-1	TRBJ2-5	-	-	TGTGCCACCGGAGACGGGGCTGGAGAGACCCAGTACTTC	CATGDGAGETQYF
TRBV19	TRBJ1-1	TRBD1	-	TGTGCCAGTAGTCCCAGGATGGACAGGAGCCCCGGGGCTTTCTTT	CASSPRMDRSPGAFF